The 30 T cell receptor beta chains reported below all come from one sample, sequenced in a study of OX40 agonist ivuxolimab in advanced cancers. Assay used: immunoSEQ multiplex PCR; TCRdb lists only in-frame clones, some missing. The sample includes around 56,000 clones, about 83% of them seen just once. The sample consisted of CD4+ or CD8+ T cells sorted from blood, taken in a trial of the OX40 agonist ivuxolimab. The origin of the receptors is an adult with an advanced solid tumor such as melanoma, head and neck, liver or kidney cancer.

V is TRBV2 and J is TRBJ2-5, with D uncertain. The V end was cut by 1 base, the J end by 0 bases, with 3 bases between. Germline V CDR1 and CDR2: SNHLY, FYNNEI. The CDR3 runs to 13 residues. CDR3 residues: CASSEGYQETQYF. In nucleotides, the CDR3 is TGTGCCAGCAGTGAAGGCTACCAAGAGACCCAGTACTTC.

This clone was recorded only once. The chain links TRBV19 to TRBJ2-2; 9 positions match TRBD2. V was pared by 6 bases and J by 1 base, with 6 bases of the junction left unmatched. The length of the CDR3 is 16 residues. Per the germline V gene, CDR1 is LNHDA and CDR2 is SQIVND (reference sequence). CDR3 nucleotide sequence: TGTGCCAGTAGGGTCCGACTAGCGGTGAACACCGGGGAGCTGTTTTTT. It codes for CASRVRLAVNTGELFF.

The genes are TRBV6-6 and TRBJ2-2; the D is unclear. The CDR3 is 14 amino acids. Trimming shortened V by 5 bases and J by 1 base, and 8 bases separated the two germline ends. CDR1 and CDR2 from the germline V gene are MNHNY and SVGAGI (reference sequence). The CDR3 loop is CASSSYENTGELFF. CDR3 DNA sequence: TGTGCCAGCAGTAGCTACGAGAACACCGGGGAGCTGTTTTTT.

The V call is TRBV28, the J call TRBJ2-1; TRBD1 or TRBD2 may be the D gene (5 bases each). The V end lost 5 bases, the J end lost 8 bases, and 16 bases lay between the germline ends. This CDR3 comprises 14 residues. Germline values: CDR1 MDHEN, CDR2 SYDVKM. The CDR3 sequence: CASSPSGSRDEQFF. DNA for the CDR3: TGTGCCAGCAGTCCCAGCGGCTCCAGGGATGAGCAGTTCTTC.

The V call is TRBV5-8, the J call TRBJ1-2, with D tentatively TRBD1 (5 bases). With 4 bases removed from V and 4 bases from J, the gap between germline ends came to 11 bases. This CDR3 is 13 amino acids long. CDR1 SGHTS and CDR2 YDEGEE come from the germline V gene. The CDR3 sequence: CASSLQELYGYTF. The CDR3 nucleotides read TGTGCCAGCAGCCTACAGGAACTCTATGGCTACACCTTC.

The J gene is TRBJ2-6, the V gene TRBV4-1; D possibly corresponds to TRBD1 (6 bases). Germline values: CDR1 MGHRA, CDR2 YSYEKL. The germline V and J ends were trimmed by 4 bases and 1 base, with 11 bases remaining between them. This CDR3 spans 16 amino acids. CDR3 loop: CASSPFDRSGANVLTF. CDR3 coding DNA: TGCGCCAGCAGCCCGTTCGACAGGTCTGGGGCCAACGTCCTGACTTTC.

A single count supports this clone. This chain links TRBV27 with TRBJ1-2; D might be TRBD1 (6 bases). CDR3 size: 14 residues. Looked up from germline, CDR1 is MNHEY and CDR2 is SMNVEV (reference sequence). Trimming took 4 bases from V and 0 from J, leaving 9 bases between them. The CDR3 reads CASSSGTTNYGYTF. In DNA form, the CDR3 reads TGTGCCAGCAGTTCCGGGACAACTAACTATGGCTACACCTTC.

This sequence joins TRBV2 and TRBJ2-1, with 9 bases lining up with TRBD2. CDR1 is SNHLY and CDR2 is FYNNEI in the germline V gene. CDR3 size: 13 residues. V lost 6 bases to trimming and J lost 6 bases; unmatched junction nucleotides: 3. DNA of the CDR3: TGTGCCAGCAGCGGGACTAGCCCCAATGAGCAGTTCTTC. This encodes CASSGTSPNEQFF.

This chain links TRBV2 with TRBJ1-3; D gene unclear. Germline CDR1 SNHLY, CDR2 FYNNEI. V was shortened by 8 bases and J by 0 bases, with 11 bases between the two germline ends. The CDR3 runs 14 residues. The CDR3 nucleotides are TGTGCCAGCTTCCGGCAGACCTCTGGAAACACCATATATTTT. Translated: CASFRQTSGNTIYF.

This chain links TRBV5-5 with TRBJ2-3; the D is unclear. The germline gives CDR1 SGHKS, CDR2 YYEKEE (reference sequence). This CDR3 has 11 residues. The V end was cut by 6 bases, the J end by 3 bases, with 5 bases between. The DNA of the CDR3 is TGTGCCAGCATCCAAACAGATACGCAGTATTTT. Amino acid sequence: CASIQTDTQYF.

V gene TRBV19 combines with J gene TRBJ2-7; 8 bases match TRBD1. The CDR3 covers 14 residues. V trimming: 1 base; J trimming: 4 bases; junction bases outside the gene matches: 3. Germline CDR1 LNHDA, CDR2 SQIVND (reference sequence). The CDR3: CASSIGRGRYEQYF. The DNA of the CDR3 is TGTGCCAGTAGTATAGGCAGGGGGCGATACGAGCAGTACTTC. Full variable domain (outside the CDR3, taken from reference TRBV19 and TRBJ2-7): DGGITQSPKYLFRKEGQNVTLSCEQNLNHDAMYWYRQDPGQGLRLIYYSQIVNDFQKGDIAEGYSVSREKKESFPLTVTSAQKNPTAFYLCASSIGRGRYEQYFGPGTRLTVT.

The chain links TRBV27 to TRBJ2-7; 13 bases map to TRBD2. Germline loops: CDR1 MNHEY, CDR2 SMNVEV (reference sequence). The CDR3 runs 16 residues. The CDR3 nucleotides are TGTGCGAGCGGGACTAGCGGGACCCGGGTTGCCTACGAGCAGTACTTC. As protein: CASGTSGTRVAYEQYF.

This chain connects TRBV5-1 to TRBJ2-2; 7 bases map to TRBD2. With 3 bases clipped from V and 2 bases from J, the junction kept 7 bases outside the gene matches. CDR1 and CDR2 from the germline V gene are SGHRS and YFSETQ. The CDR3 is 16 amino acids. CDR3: CASSSSSGLNTGELFF. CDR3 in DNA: TGCGCCAGCAGCTCATCTAGCGGTCTTAACACCGGGGAGCTGTTTTTT.

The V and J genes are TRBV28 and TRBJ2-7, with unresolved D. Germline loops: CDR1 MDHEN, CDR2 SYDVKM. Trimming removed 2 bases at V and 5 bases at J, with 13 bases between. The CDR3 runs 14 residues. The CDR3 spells CASSLPDQVHEQYF. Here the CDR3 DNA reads TGTGCCAGCAGTTTACCTGACCAGGTTCACGAGCAGTACTTC.

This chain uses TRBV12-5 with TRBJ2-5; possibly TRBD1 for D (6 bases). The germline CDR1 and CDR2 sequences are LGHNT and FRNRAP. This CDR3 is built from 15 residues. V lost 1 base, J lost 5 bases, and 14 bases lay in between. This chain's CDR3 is CASGLEPSQGETQYF. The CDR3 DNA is TGTGCTAGTGGTTTGGAGCCTAGCCAGGGGGAGACCCAGTACTTC.

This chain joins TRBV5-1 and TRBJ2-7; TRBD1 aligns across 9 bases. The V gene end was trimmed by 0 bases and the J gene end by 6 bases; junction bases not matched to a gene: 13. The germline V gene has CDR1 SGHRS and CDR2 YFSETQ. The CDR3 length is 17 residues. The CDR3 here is CASSLAGTGNGLGEQYF. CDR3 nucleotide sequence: TGCGCCAGCAGCTTGGCCGGGACAGGGAATGGGTTAGGCGAGCAGTACTTC.

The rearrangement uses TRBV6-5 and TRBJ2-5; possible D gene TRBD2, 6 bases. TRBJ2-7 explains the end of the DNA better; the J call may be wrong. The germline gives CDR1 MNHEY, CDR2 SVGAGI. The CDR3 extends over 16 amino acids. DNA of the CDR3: TGTGCCAGCAGTTACACCGGGCAGGCGGGACCCTACGAGCAGTACTTC. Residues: CASSYTGQAGPYEQYF.

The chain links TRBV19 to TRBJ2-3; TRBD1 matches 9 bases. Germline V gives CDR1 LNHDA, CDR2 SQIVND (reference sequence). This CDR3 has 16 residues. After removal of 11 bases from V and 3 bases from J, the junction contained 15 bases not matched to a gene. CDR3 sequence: CAGRNVRTGDTDTQYF. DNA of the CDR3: TGTGCCGGGAGAAACGTCCGGACAGGGGATACAGATACGCAGTATTTT.

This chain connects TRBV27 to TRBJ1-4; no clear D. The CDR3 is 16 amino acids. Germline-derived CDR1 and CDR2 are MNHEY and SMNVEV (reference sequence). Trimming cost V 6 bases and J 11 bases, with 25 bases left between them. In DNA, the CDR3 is TGTGCCAGCAGCTCTCGGATTGGGCAACTTTGGATCAAACTGTTTTTT. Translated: CASSSRIGQLWIKLFF.

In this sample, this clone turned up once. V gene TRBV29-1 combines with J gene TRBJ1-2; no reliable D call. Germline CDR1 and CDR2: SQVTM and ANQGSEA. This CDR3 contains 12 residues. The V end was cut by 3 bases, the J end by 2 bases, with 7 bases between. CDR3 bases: TGCAGCGTTGATACGGGCAACTATGGCTACACCTTC. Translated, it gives CSVDTGNYGYTF.

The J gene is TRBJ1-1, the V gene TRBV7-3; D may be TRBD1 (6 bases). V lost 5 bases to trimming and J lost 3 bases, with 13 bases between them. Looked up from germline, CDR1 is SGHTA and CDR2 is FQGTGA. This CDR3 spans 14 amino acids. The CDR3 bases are TGTGCCAGCAGCCGCGGGGGGGCCGACACTGAAGCTTTCTTT. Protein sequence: CASSRGGADTEAFF.

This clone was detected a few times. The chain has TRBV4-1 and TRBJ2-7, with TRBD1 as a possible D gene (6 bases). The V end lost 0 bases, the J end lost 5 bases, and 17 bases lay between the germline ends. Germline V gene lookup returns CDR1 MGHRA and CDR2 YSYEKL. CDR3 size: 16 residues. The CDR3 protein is CASSQDGQRRIDEQYF. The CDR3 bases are TGCGCCAGCAGCCAAGACGGACAGCGCAGGATCGACGAGCAGTACTTC.

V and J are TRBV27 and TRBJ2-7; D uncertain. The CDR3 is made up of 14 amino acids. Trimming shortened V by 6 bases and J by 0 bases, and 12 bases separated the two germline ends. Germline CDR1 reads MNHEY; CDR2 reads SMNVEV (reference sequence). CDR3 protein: CASSGGSYSYEQYF. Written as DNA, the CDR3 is TGTGCCAGCAGCGGTGGCAGTTACTCCTACGAGCAGTACTTC.

The CDR3 nucleotides are TGTGCCAGCAGCTTAACAGGGAATGGAATTGAAAAACTGTTTTTT. It encodes CASSLTGNGIEKLFF. The rearrangement links TRBV16 to TRBJ1-4; TRBD1 might be the D (6 bases). Trimming took 5 bases from V and 7 from J, leaving 17 bases between them. This CDR3 spans 15 amino acids. Germline CDR1 and CDR2: KGHSY and FQNENV.

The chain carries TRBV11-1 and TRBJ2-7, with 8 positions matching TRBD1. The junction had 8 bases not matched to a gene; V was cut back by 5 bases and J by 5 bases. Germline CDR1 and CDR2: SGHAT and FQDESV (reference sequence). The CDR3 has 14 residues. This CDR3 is CASSQGQGRHEQYF. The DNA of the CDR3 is TGTGCCAGCAGCCAAGGACAGGGTAGGCACGAGCAGTACTTC.

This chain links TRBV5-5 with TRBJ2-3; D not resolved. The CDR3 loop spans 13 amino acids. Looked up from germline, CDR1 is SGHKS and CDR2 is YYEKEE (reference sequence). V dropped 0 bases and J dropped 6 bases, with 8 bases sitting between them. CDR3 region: CASSLVWGDTQYF. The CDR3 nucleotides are TGTGCCAGCAGCTTGGTATGGGGTGATACGCAGTATTTT. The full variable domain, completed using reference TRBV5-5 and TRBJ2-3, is DAGVTQSPTHLIKTRGQQVTLRCSPISGHKSVSWYQQVLGQGPQFIFQYYEKEERGRGNFPDRFSARQFPNYSSELNVNALLLGDSALYLCASSLVWGDTQYFGPGTRLTVL.

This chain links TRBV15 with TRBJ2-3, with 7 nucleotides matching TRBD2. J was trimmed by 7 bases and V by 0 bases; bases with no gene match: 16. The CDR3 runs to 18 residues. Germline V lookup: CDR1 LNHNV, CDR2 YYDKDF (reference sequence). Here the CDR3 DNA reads TGTGCCACCAGCAGAGATCCTGGGTCACGGGGGGTTTCTCATACGCAGTATTTT. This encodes CATSRDPGSRGVSHTQYF.

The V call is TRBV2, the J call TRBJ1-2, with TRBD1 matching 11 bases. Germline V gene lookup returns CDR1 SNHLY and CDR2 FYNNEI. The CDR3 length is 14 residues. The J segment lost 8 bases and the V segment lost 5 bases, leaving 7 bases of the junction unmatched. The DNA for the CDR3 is TGTGCCAGCAGTCTGGACAGGGGGCATTTAGGCTACACCTTC. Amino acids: CASSLDRGHLGYTF.

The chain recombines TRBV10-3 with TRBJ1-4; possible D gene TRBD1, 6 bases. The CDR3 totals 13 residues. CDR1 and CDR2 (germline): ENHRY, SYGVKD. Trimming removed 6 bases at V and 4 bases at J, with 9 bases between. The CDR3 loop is CAISRGLNEKLFF. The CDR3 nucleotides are TGTGCCATCAGCAGGGGCCTTAATGAAAAACTGTTTTTT.

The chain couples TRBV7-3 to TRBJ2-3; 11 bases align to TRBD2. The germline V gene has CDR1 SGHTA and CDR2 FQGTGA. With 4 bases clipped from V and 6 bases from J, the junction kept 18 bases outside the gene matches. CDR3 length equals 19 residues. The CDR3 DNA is TGTGCCAGCAGCTCCCCCCAGGGTAGCGGGAGGGCCGAGTGGGATACGCAGTATTTT. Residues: CASSSPQGSGRAEWDTQYF.